One and the same sample provided the 26 T cell receptor beta chains below, sequenced in a study of T cell responses to AZD1222 COVID-19 vaccine. TCRdb's table, derived via immunoSEQ multiplex PCR, lists solely in-frame clones and lacks some. The sample lists about 110,000 clones, roughly nine tenths seen once, with over 3% in the top ten. This specimen consisted of peripheral blood, obtained on day 0 of MenACWY control vaccination. The receptor source for this set is an adult in good health.

The gene calls are TRBV7-2 and TRBJ2-1, with D unclear. Germline assignment: CDR1 SGHTA and CDR2 FQGNSA. CDR3 size: 16 residues. The germline V and J ends were trimmed by 5 bases and 0 bases, with 14 bases remaining between them. The CDR3 DNA reads as TGTGCCAGCAGCCCACCTGGGTCGAGCTCCTACAATGAGCAGTTCTTC. Translating it yields CASSPPGSSSYNEQFF.

The CDR3 nucleotides are TGTGCCAAGGGGGATACGCTTGGAGGCTACACCTTC. It yields the protein CAKGDTLGGYTF. V gene TRBV2 combines with J gene TRBJ1-2; tentative D call: TRBD1 (6 bases). V gave up 10 bases and J gave up 8 bases, with 17 bases separating them. The CDR3 extends over 12 amino acids. Germline V lookup: CDR1 SNHLY, CDR2 FYNNEI.

The V and J genes are TRBV7-2 and TRBJ1-4; TRBD1 matches 11 bases. The J segment lost 8 bases and the V segment lost 3 bases, leaving 2 bases of the junction unmatched. This CDR3 region has 14 residues. Germline loops: CDR1 SGHTA, CDR2 FQGNSA. Here the CDR3 reads CASSFRDRGEKLFF. Written as DNA, the CDR3 is TGTGCCAGCAGCTTCCGGGACAGGGGGGAAAAACTGTTTTTT.

This clone appeared a single time. This chain uses TRBV14 with TRBJ2-3; the match to TRBD2 covers 7 bases. Losses at the gene ends were 3 bases for V and 2 bases for J; bases not matched to a gene: 8. The germline V gene has CDR1 SGHDN and CDR2 FVKESK. CDR3 size: 16 residues. The CDR3 sequence: CASSHLTGTTTDTQYF. CDR3 coding DNA: TGTGCCAGCAGCCATCTCACCGGGACTACCACAGATACGCAGTATTTT.

The rearrangement uses TRBV28 and TRBJ2-7, with D maybe TRBD1 (6 bases). V was shortened by 7 bases and J by 4 bases, with 14 bases between the two germline ends. This CDR3 comprises 13 residues. CDR1 is MDHEN and CDR2 is SYDVKM in the germline V gene. In DNA form, the CDR3 reads TGTGCCAGCAAACAGGGACCAGAATACGAGCAGTACTTC. Translated: CASKQGPEYEQYF.

The chain joins TRBV7-9 to TRBJ1-2; TRBD1 aligns across 12 bases. V dropped 6 bases and J dropped 6; count of bases not matched to a gene: 11. The CDR3 extends over 16 amino acids. The germline CDR1 and CDR2 sequences are SEHNR and FQNEAQ (reference sequence). The CDR3 is CASSPYGGTGGDGYTF. DNA for the CDR3: TGTGCCAGCAGTCCTTACGGCGGGACAGGGGGCGATGGCTACACCTTC.

The table lists this clone with a count of one. V is TRBV2 and J is TRBJ2-2; D may be TRBD1 or TRBD2 (5 bases each). Trimming stripped 3 bases from V and 4 bases from J, with 12 bases between. This CDR3 has 15 amino acids. Germline CDR1 reads SNHLY; CDR2 reads FYNNEI. CDR3 region: CASSEPGRVTGELFF. The CDR3 DNA sequence: TGTGCCAGCAGTGAGCCAGGGCGGGTCACCGGGGAGCTGTTTTTT.

This chain joins TRBV5-4 and TRBJ2-2; a possible D gene is TRBD1 (6 bases). Germline CDR1 and CDR2: SGHNT and YYREEE (reference sequence). Trimming left V 4 bases short and J 4 bases short, with 11 bases between. There are 14 residues in the CDR3. CDR3 region: CASSLQGSTGELFF. The CDR3 DNA is TGTGCCAGCAGCCTCCAGGGGAGCACCGGGGAGCTGTTTTTT.

The gene calls are TRBV4-1 and TRBJ1-1; D ambiguous. The CDR3 length is 12 residues. Germline values: CDR1 MGHRA, CDR2 YSYEKL. V gave up 1 base and J gave up 9 bases, with 9 bases separating them. This chain's CDR3 is CASSQVRGQAFF. The CDR3 region has the DNA TGCGCCAGCAGCCAAGTGAGAGGACAAGCTTTCTTT.

The chain has TRBV5-1 and TRBJ2-5; D possibly uses TRBD1 or TRBD2 (6 bases each). The ends were cut back, 4 bases at V and 5 bases at J, with 15 bases in the middle. Per the germline V gene, CDR1 is SGHRS and CDR2 is YFSETQ. The CDR3 runs to 14 residues. The CDR3 region has the DNA TGCGCCAGCAGCGTAGAGGGGGGAATGGAGACCCAGTACTTC. This codes for CASSVEGGMETQYF.

The rearrangement uses TRBV5-1 and TRBJ2-7, with D perhaps TRBD2 (6 bases). The V gene lost 4 bases and the J gene lost 3 bases, with 23 bases spanning the gap. CDR1 is SGHRS, CDR2 YFSETQ, per germline. CDR3 size: 17 residues. The CDR3 region has the DNA TGCGCCAGCAGCCTGGGGACTCTTTCAGTATCTTTCTACGAGCAGTACTTC. This sequence encodes CASSLGTLSVSFYEQYF. Supplemented by reference TRBV5-1 and TRBJ2-7, the full variable domain reads KAGVTQTPRYLIKTRGQQVTLSCSPISGHRSVSWYQQTPGQGLQFLFEYFSETQRNKGNFPGRFSGRQFSNSRSEMNVSTLELGDSALYLCASSLGTLSVSFYEQYFGPGTRLTVT.

The gene calls are TRBV2 and TRBJ2-2, with 8 bases aligning to TRBD2. The germline V gene has CDR1 SNHLY and CDR2 FYNNEI. Unmatched junction bases numbered 5, after V lost 5 bases and J lost 0 bases. CDR3 length equals 16 residues. The CDR3 DNA is TGTGCCAGCAGTTTAACTAGCGGCGCGAACACCGGGGAGCTGTTTTTT. This codes for CASSLTSGANTGELFF.

V usage is TRBV28 and J usage is TRBJ1-1; 7 bases are shared with TRBD1. From germline, CDR1 is MDHEN and CDR2 SYDVKM. CDR3 length: 13 amino acids. J lost 8 bases, V lost 2 bases, and 5 bases had no gene match. CDR3 in DNA: TGTGCCAGCAGTTTAGGAAGGGACAGCGAAGCTTTCTTT. Protein sequence: CASSLGRDSEAFF.

This clone was seen only once. The CDR3 region is CASSYSPAQIYNEQFF. The CDR3 DNA reads as TGTGCCAGCAGTTACTCGCCAGCGCAGATCTACAATGAGCAGTTCTTC. The gene calls are TRBV6-2 or TRBV6-3 and TRBJ2-1, with D unresolved. CDR1 MNHEY and CDR2 SVGEGT come from the germline V gene. V was cut by 0 bases and J by 3 bases, with 12 bases left in between. The CDR3 has 16 amino acids.

This chain connects TRBV27 to TRBJ1-2; 9 nucleotides line up with TRBD1. The germline V gene encodes CDR1 MNHEY and CDR2 SMNVEV (reference sequence). V dropped 7 bases and J dropped 7; count of bases not matched to a gene: 7. The CDR3 length is 13 residues. CDR3 bases: TGTGCCAGCACCATGACAGGGGGTAGTGGCTACACCTTC. As protein: CASTMTGGSGYTF.

This chain links TRBV5-4 with TRBJ1-2; D is uncertain. V was cut by 3 bases and J by 6 bases, with 12 bases left in between. This CDR3 is 13 amino acids long. Germline loops: CDR1 SGHNT, CDR2 YYREEE (reference sequence). CDR3 protein: CASSSDGVNGYTF. CDR3 sequence (DNA): TGTGCCAGCAGCTCCGACGGGGTAAATGGCTACACCTTC.

The chain is built from TRBV10-3 and TRBJ1-6, with 7 positions matching TRBD1. From germline, CDR1 is ENHRY and CDR2 SYGVKD. This CDR3 contains 16 residues. Unmatched junction bases numbered 7, after V lost 3 bases and J lost 5 bases. The CDR3 is CAISETYRGHNSPLHF. In DNA form, the CDR3 reads TGTGCCATCAGTGAAACCTACAGGGGCCATAATTCACCCCTCCACTTT.

This rearrangement joins TRBV6-5 to TRBJ2-7; 8 bases fit TRBD2. The CDR3 length is 14 residues. Germline loops: CDR1 MNHEY, CDR2 SVGAGI. Trimming cost V 6 bases and J 6 bases; bases outside gene matches: 10. The DNA for the CDR3 is TGTGCCAGCAGCCTTAGGAGCGGGGGCAGCGAGCAGTACTTC. It translates to CASSLRSGGSEQYF.

The chain joins TRBV27 to TRBJ2-7, with D tentatively TRBD1 or TRBD2 (5 bases each). The length of the CDR3 is 15 residues. Between the trimmed V and J ends, which lost 6 bases and 3 bases, there was a span of 18 bases. Germline V lookup: CDR1 MNHEY, CDR2 SMNVEV (reference sequence). The CDR3 DNA reads TGTGCCAGCAGATTACCCGGGGCGGGTCACTACGAGCAGTACTTC. This gives the protein CASRLPGAGHYEQYF.

The V and J genes are TRBV18 and TRBJ1-1, with D possibly matching TRBD1 (6 bases). This CDR3 contains 14 residues. CDR1 is KGHSH and CDR2 is LQKENI in the germline V gene. Between the trimmed V and J ends, which lost 3 bases and 2 bases, there was a span of 10 bases. The CDR3 is CASSPGQINTEAFF. CDR3 DNA sequence: TGTGCCAGCTCACCGGGACAAATTAACACTGAAGCTTTCTTT.

The rearrangement links TRBV5-5 to TRBJ1-5; D ambiguous. The CDR3 length is 15 residues. Germline V gives CDR1 SGHKS, CDR2 YYEKEE (reference sequence). Trimming took 0 bases from V and 0 from J, leaving 7 bases between them. This CDR3 is CASSLDGNSNQPQHF. The CDR3 region has the DNA TGTGCCAGCAGCTTGGACGGAAATAGCAATCAGCCCCAGCATTTT.

This clone appeared once. V gene TRBV2 combines with J gene TRBJ2-7, with D perhaps matching TRBD2 (6 bases). Germline values: CDR1 SNHLY, CDR2 FYNNEI. Trimming took off 4 bases at V and 2 bases at J, with 9 bases between the two ends. The CDR3 extends over 13 amino acids. The CDR3: CASSAAGPYEQYF. The CDR3 nucleotides read TGTGCCAGCAGTGCCGCGGGACCCTACGAGCAGTACTTC.

The chain is built from TRBV6-2 or TRBV6-3 and TRBJ1-5; D is uncertain. V shed 2 bases and J shed 0 bases, with 11 bases lying between them. This CDR3 is built from 16 residues. Germline lookup yields CDR1 MNHEY and CDR2 SVGEGT. CDR3 nucleotides: TGTGCCAGCAGTTACATGAAGGAGTATAGCAATCAGCCCCAGCATTTT. This encodes CASSYMKEYSNQPQHF.

This clone has a single count. V gene TRBV30 combines with J gene TRBJ2-7; unclear D gene. V lost 0 bases and J 0 bases, leaving 3 bases between the germline ends. The germline V gene encodes CDR1 GTSNPN and CDR2 SVGIG (reference sequence). This CDR3 contains 12 residues. The CDR3 coding sequence is TGTGCCTGGAGTGTCAGCTCCTACGAGCAGTACTTC. This codes for CAWSVSSYEQYF.

V and J are TRBV5-1 and TRBJ1-3; D unresolved. With 4 bases removed from V and 0 bases from J, the gap between germline ends came to 11 bases. Looked up from germline, CDR1 is SGHRS and CDR2 is YFSETQ. The CDR3 runs to 15 residues. The CDR3 sequence is CASSPLTFSGNTIYF. The CDR3 bases are TGCGCCAGCAGCCCTCTGACTTTCTCTGGAAACACCATATATTTT.

This chain uses TRBV6-5 with TRBJ2-5; 11 bases agree with TRBD2. The germline gives CDR1 MNHEY, CDR2 SVGAGI. The CDR3 loop spans 15 amino acids. The junction had 7 bases not matched to a gene; V was cut back by 6 bases and J by 4 bases. The DNA of the CDR3 is TGTGCCAGCAGGGATAGCGGGGGGGCGGGAGAGACCCAGTACTTC. It codes for CASRDSGGAGETQYF.